These T cell receptor beta chains were read from a single sample in a study of T-cell reconstitution after alpha-beta-depleted transplantation in children. MiXCR, run by TCRdb on the PCR reads, gives a single entry per CDR3 protein. This table holds approximately 400,000 distinct CDR3 sequences, approximately 11% found once. The sample in question was PBMCs from the stem cell graft donor, obtained from the stem cell graft. All receptors derive from a human donor who donated a stem cell graft to a child with acute myeloid leukemia. Each CDR3 is given with its conserved first and last residue. Each record gives: clone size, V gene, J gene, CDR3 length, D gene, CDR3 protein, CDR3 DNA. The D gene is left open where the match is weak. Part of the rows lack a size; the others show once, few, many or a class for expanded clones.

few	TRBV9	TRBJ1-4	13	NA	CASSARLGEKLFF	TGTGCCAGCAGCGCCAGACTTGGTGAAAAACTGTTTTTT
many	TRBV4-2	TRBJ2-7	14	NA	CASSQGRQTYEQYF	TGTGCCAGCAGCCAAGGTCGACAGACCTACGAGCAGTACTTC
few	TRBV30	TRBJ1-2	15	NA	CAWSSFRSRKYGYTF	TGTGCCTGGAGTTCATTCCGGTCAAGGAAATATGGCTACACCTTC
few	TRBV6-5	TRBJ1-4	13	NA	CASSYLGNEKLFF	TGTGCCAGCAGTTACCTCGGTAATGAAAAACTGTTTTTT
few	TRBV6-1	TRBJ1-4	16	TRBD1	CASSEAPTGFGEKLFF	TGTGCCAGCAGTGAAGCCCCGACAGGGTTCGGTGAAAAACTGTTTTTT
many	TRBV5-1	TRBJ2-5	14	NA	CASRLDWIMETQYF	TGCGCCAGCAGACTAGACTGGATTATGGAGACCCAGTACTTC
NA	TRBV9	TRBJ2-5	14	NA	CASSVGAIQETQYF	TGTGCCAGCAGCGTAGGGGCTATCCAAGAGACCCAGTACTTC
NA	TRBV19	TRBJ1-5	15	NA	CASNEFRGRRQPQHF	TGTGCCAGTAACGAGTTCCGCGGGAGACGGCAGCCCCAGCATTTT
many	TRBV20-1	TRBJ1-5	12	NA	CSAKIFNQPQHF	TGCAGTGCTAAGATATTCAATCAGCCCCAGCATTTT
NA	TRBV20-1	TRBJ1-4	13	TRBD1	CSAPRDSLEKLFF	TGCAGTGCCCCGCGGGACAGTCTCGAAAAACTGTTTTTT
many	TRBV10-2	TRBJ1-3	16	NA	CASSLSWTPSGNTIYF	TGCGCCAGCAGCCTAAGTTGGACCCCCTCTGGAAACACCATATATTTT
many	TRBV9	TRBJ2-5	14	NA	CASSVRPNGETQYF	TGTGCCAGCAGCGTACGGCCAAACGGGGAGACCCAGTACTTC
NA	TRBV15	TRBJ1-5	13	NA	CATSRGQNQPQHF	TGTGCCACCAGCAGAGGACAGAATCAGCCCCAGCATTTT
few	TRBV12-3/TRBV12-4	TRBJ2-2	14	NA	CASNGAAGTGELFF	TGTGCCAGCAATGGGGCAGCGGGCACCGGGGAGCTGTTTTTT
many	TRBV29-1	TRBJ2-5	15	NA	CSVRSGASTKETQYF	TGCAGCGTTAGGTCTGGGGCTAGCACGAAAGAGACCCAGTACTTC